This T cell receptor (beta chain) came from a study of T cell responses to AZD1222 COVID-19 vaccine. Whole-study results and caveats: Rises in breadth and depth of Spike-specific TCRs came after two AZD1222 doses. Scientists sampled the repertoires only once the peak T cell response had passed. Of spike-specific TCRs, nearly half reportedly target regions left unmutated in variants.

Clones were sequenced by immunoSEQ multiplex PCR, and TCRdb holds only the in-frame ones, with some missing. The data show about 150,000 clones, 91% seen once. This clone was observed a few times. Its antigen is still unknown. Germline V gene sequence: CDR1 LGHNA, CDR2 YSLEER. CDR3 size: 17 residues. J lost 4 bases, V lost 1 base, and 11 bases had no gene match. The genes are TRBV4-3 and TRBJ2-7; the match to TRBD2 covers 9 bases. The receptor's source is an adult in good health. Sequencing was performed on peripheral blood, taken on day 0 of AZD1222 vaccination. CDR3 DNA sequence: TGCGCCAGCAGCCAAGCATTTGGGCTAGCGGGACCTTACGAGCAGTACTTC. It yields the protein CASSQAFGLAGPYEQYF.